A selection of T cell receptor beta chains follows, all from one sample in a study of ipilimumab plus nivolumab after autologous stem cell transplantation. Method: immunoSEQ multiplex PCR; TCRdb's copy keeps in-frame clones and lacks some. This table holds about 24,000 clones, roughly 86% found once. Here the sequenced sample was PBMCs, taken in a trial of ipilimumab plus nivolumab as post-transplant consolidation. These receptors all come from a male donor with diffuse large B-cell lymphoma. Each CDR3 is given with its conserved first and last residue. A D gene is named only where the DNA matches it firmly. Clone sizes are given selectively: once, few, many, or a class where the clone is expanded.

j_call	cdr3_length	clone_size	v_call	d_call	cdr3_aa	cdr3_nt
TRBJ1-5	15	-	TRBV6-1	-	CASLPTGGFNQPQHF	TGTGCCAGCCTCCCCACCGGCGGCTTCAATCAGCCCCAGCATTTT
TRBJ1-2	20	-	TRBV5-8	TRBD1	CASSLINIRDRGHGNYGYTF	TGTGCCAGCAGTCTGATAAACATCCGAGACAGGGGGCATGGTAACTATGGCTACACCTTC
TRBJ1-2	14	-	TRBV5-1	-	CASSQVVGNYGYTF	TGCGCCAGCAGCCAAGTGGTTGGCAACTATGGCTACACCTTC
TRBJ2-5	16	-	TRBV2	TRBD2	CASRAWTSGGMETQYF	TGTGCCAGCAGAGCTTGGACTAGCGGGGGGATGGAGACCCAGTACTTC
TRBJ1-2	15	-	TRBV10-3	TRBD1	CAISEVGQGDYGYTF	TGTGCCATCAGTGAAGTGGGTCAGGGGGACTATGGCTACACCTTC
TRBJ2-7	15	-	TRBV6-6	-	CASSYVQETRYEQYF	TGTGCCAGCAGTTACGTTCAGGAAACACGCTACGAGCAGTACTTC
TRBJ1-2	12	few	TRBV7-9	-	CASSLVNYGYTF	TGTGCCAGCAGCTTAGTGAACTATGGCTACACCTTC
TRBJ1-1	12	-	TRBV6-6	-	CASSFVTGKAFF	TGTGCCAGCAGCTTCGTGACAGGTAAAGCTTTCTTT
TRBJ2-2	13	-	TRBV18	-	CASSPGNTGELFF	TGTGCCAGCTCACCAGGGAACACCGGGGAGCTGTTTTTT
TRBJ1-6	17	-	TRBV7-2	-	CASSLGQGRGENSPLHF	TGTGCCAGCAGCTTAGGGCAGGGGCGAGGGGAAAATTCACCCCTCCACTTT
TRBJ1-1	16	-	TRBV15	-	CATSRPRDPLNTEAFF	TGTGCCACCAGCAGGCCCCGGGACCCACTAAATACTGAAGCTTTCTTT
TRBJ2-3	14	-	TRBV7-8	TRBD2	CASSAEGRADTQYF	TGTGCCAGCAGCGCCGAGGGGAGGGCAGATACGCAGTATTTT
TRBJ1-2	15	-	TRBV7-2	-	CASSLDNMGGDGYTF	TGTGCCAGCAGCTTAGACAACATGGGGGGGGATGGCTACACCTTC
TRBJ2-5	15	once	TRBV4-3	TRBD2	CASSQEGSGALAQYF	TGCGCCAGCAGCCAAGAAGGTAGCGGGGCCCTCGCTCAGTACTTC
TRBJ1-3	13	-	TRBV19	TRBD1	CASWDRVGNTIYF	TGTGCCAGTTGGGACAGGGTCGGAAACACCATATATTTT
TRBJ1-5	14	-	TRBV25-1	-	CASSEYSRDQPQHF	TGTGCCAGCAGTGAATATAGTAGAGATCAGCCCCAGCATTTT
TRBJ1-6	16	-	TRBV6-5	TRBD1	CASSYSRDRANSPLHF	TGTGCCAGCAGTTACTCCCGGGACAGGGCCAATTCACCCCTCCACTTT
TRBJ2-2	16	-	TRBV5-1	-	CASSLDPGANTGELFF	TGCGCCAGCAGCTTGGATCCGGGGGCGAACACCGGGGAGCTGTTTTTT
TRBJ2-5	13	-	TRBV28	-	CASGWRGRETQYF	TGTGCCAGCGGGTGGAGGGGGAGGGAGACCCAGTACTTC
TRBJ2-3	14	-	TRBV2	TRBD2	CASKEGLGTDTQYF	TGTGCCAGCAAGGAGGGACTAGGGACAGATACGCAGTATTTT
TRBJ2-7	18	-	TRBV4-2	TRBD2	CASSQDLSGGAFSYEQYF	TGTGCCAGCAGCCAAGACCTTAGCGGGGGGGCCTTCTCCTACGAGCAGTACTTC
TRBJ2-1	15	-	TRBV18	TRBD2	CASSMAGGDYNEQFF	TGTGCCAGCTCAATGGCGGGGGGGGACTACAATGAGCAGTTCTTC
TRBJ1-2	14	-	TRBV7-2	-	CASSLGRSLYGYTF	TGTGCCAGCAGCTTAGGCAGGAGCCTCTATGGCTACACCTTC
TRBJ2-3	16	-	TRBV7-2	TRBD2	CASSLVGTSGGGAQYF	TGTGCCAGCAGCTTAGTAGGGACTAGCGGGGGCGGGGCGCAGTATTTT
TRBJ1-2	14	-	TRBV19	-	CATMQKAGNYGYTF	TGTGCCACCATGCAAAAGGCCGGAAACTATGGCTACACCTTC
TRBJ2-7	14	-	TRBV5-4	-	CASSGQSRSYEQYF	TGTGCCAGCAGCGGACAGTCTCGCTCCTACGAGCAGTACTTC
TRBJ1-5	13	few	TRBV30	-	CAWSPSTVQPQHF	TGTGCCTGGAGTCCCTCGACTGTTCAGCCCCAGCATTTT
TRBJ2-3	16	-	TRBV7-9	TRBD2	CASSPRLAGVLDTQYF	TGTGCCAGCAGCCCCCGACTAGCGGGGGTCCTAGATACGCAGTATTTT
TRBJ1-2	13	-	TRBV6-1	-	CASSEWVDYGYTF	TGTGCCAGCAGTGAATGGGTCGACTATGGCTACACCTTC
TRBJ2-7	16	medium-sized	TRBV10-3	-	CAISEGLVDLGYEQYF	TGTGCCATCAGTGAAGGTCTCGTAGATTTGGGCTACGAGCAGTACTTC
TRBJ2-1	15	-	TRBV9	-	CASSVSQGTYNEQFF	TGTGCCAGCAGCGTGTCTCAGGGGACCTACAATGAGCAGTTCTTC
TRBJ2-7	14	medium-sized	TRBV7-2	-	CASSPRDPTYEQYF	TGTGCCAGCAGCCCCCGGGACCCTACCTACGAGCAGTACTTC
TRBJ1-6	18	-	TRBV7-8	-	CASSLQLAGAARNSPLHF	TGTGCCAGCAGCTTACAACTCGCAGGGGCAGCGCGGAATTCACCCCTCCACTTT
TRBJ1-1	15	-	TRBV7-2	-	CASSLRGWLDTEAFF	TGTGCCAGCAGCTTAAGAGGGTGGTTGGACACTGAAGCTTTCTTT
TRBJ1-1	13	-	TRBV6-1	TRBD1	CASSDTQGSGAFF	TGTGCCAGCAGTGATACACAGGGGTCTGGGGCTTTCTTT
TRBJ2-3	13	-	TRBV6-1	-	CASTLYFRDTQYF	TGTGCCAGCACCCTATATTTTCGGGATACGCAGTATTTT
TRBJ2-4	16	-	TRBV5-4	TRBD1	CASSFGTAFGKNIQYF	TGTGCCAGCAGCTTCGGGACAGCATTCGGCAAAAACATTCAGTACTTC
TRBJ1-2	13	-	TRBV7-2	-	CASSRAPNYGYTF	TGTGCCAGCAGCCGGGCGCCTAACTATGGCTACACCTTC
TRBJ2-7	15	-	TRBV18	-	CASSPFWTAAYEQYF	TGTGCCAGCTCACCATTCTGGACAGCAGCCTACGAGCAGTACTTC
TRBJ2-7	12	once	TRBV28	-	CASSPRGYEQYF	TGTGCCAGCAGCCCAAGGGGTTACGAGCAGTACTTC
TRBJ2-7	16	-	TRBV18	-	CASSHPGVTASYEQYF	TGTGCCAGCTCACACCCAGGGGTCACGGCGTCCTACGAGCAGTACTTC
TRBJ2-2	13	-	TRBV25-1	-	CASSLAGSGELFF	TGTGCCAGCAGTTTGGCAGGGTCCGGGGAGCTGTTTTTT
TRBJ2-7	15	-	TRBV7-2	-	CASSATQVATREQYF	TGTGCCAGCAGCGCCACCCAGGTGGCAACGCGCGAGCAGTACTTC
TRBJ1-4	13	-	TRBV5-1	-	CASSYDTNEKLFF	TGCGCCAGCAGCTACGACACTAATGAAAAACTGTTTTTT
TRBJ2-3	14	-	TRBV6-1	-	CASSSGTSTDTQYF	TGTGCCAGCAGCTCCGGGACTAGCACAGATACGCAGTATTTT
TRBJ2-2	16	-	TRBV7-3	TRBD1	CASSAPGQGVTGELFF	TGTGCCAGCAGCGCACCGGGACAGGGGGTCACCGGGGAGCTGTTTTTT
TRBJ2-5	14	-	TRBV7-9	-	CASSLYADQETQYF	TGTGCCAGCAGCTTGTACGCCGACCAAGAGACCCAGTACTTC
TRBJ2-7	14	-	TRBV27	-	CASSPGTLAYEQYF	TGTGCCAGCAGTCCTGGGACACTTGCCTACGAGCAGTACTTC
TRBJ1-1	15	few	TRBV13	-	CASSSNRVANTEAFF	TGTGCCAGCAGCTCCAACCGGGTAGCGAACACTGAAGCTTTCTTT
TRBJ1-5	13	-	TRBV19	-	CASIGGAGEPQHF	TGTGCCAGTATCGGAGGGGCGGGGGAGCCCCAGCATTTT
TRBJ2-5	13	-	TRBV2	-	CASSEDSGETQYF	TGTGCCAGCAGTGAGGACTCCGGGGAGACCCAGTACTTC